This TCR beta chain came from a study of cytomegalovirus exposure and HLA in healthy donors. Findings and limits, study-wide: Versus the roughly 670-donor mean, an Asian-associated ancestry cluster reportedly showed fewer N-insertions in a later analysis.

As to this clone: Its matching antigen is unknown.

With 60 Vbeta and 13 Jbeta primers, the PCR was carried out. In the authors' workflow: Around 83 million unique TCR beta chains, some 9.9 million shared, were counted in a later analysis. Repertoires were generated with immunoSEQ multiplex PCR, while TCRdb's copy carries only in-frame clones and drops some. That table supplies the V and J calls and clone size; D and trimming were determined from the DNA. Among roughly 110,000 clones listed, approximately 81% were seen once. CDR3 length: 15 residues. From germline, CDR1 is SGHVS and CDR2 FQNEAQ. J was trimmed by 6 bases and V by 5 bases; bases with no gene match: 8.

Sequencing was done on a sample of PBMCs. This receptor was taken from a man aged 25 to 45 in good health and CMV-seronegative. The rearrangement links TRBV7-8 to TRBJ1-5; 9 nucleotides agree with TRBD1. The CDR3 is CASSLGQGLGQPQHF. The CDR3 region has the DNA TGTGCCAGCAGCCTCGGACAGGGGTTGGGTCAGCCCCAGCATTTT.